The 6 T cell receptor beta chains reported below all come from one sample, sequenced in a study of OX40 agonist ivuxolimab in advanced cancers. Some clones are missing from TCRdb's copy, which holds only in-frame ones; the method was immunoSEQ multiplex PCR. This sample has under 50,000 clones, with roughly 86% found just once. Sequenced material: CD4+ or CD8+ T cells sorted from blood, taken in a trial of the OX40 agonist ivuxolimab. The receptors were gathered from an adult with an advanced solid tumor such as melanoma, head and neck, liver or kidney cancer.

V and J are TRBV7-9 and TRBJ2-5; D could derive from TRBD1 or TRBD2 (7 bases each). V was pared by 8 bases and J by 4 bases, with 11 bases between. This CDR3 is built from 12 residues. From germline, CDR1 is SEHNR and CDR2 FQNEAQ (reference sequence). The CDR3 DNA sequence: TGTGCCAGCCAGGGGGGGGGAGAGACCCAGTACTTC. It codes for CASQGGGETQYF.

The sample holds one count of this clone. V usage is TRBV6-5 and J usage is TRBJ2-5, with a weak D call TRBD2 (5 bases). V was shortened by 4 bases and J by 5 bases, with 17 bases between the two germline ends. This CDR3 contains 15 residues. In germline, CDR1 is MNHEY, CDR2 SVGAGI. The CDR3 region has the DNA TGTGCCAGCAGTTTGACGACTAATTCCCGGGAGACCCAGTACTTC. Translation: CASSLTTNSRETQYF.

The CDR3 nucleotides read TGTGCCAGCAGCCTCCCTCCCGGCGGACAGCCCCAGCATTTT. Translation gives CASSLPPGGQPQHF. The rearrangement joins TRBV6-5 to TRBJ1-5, with D unresolved. This CDR3 has 14 amino acids. CDR1 MNHEY and CDR2 SVGAGI come from the germline V gene. The ends were cut back, 6 bases at V and 7 bases at J, with 16 bases in the middle.

CDR3 bases: TGTGCCAGCAGGGATCCTAGATCCTACGAGCAGTACTTC. This encodes CASRDPRSYEQYF. The chain carries TRBV6-5 and TRBJ2-7; D is uncertain. Trimming stripped 6 bases from V and 1 base from J, with 10 bases between. The CDR3 extends over 13 amino acids. Germline CDR1 reads MNHEY; CDR2 reads SVGAGI.

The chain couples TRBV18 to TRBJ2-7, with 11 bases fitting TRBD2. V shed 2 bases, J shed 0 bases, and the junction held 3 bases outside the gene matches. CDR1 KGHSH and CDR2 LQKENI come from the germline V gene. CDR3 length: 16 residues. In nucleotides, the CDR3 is TGTGCCAGCTCACCAATTAGCGGGAGGGACTCCTACGAGCAGTACTTC. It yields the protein CASSPISGRDSYEQYF.

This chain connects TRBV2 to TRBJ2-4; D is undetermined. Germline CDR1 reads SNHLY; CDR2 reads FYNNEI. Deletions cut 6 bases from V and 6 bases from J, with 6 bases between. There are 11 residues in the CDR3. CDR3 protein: CASRGPNIQYF. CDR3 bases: TGTGCCAGCAGAGGGCCAAACATTCAGTACTTC.